Listed below are T cell receptor beta chains from one sample, sequenced in a study of CXCR3-negative and CXCR3-positive naive CD8 T cells. Each CDR3 protein gets one entry in TCRdb, which reprocessed the 5' RACE reads and gives no DNA. The specimen's table records about 150,000 distinct CDR3 sequences. The sequencing sample was made of naive CXCR3+ CD8+ T cells from blood. These receptors all stem from a human donor in good health. Some clones in this sample may be carry-over from other donors' samples. CDR3s include the opening cysteine and the closing phenylalanine or tryptophan.

j_gene	v_gene	CDR3aa
TRBJ1-1	TRBV29-1	CSVGGWDTEAFF
TRBJ2-1	TRBV7-9	CASSQIDSSNEQFF
TRBJ1-1	TRBV2	CASISGVGPEAFF
TRBJ2-1	TRBV28	CATRTPNEQFF
TRBJ2-2	TRBV19	CASSLSLKTGELFF
TRBJ2-1	TRBV28	CASSQRYNEQFF
TRBJ2-1	TRBV29-1	CSVDVKSSYNEQFF
TRBJ1-5	TRBV12-3/TRBV12-4	CASSGDSYSNQPQHF
TRBJ2-5	TRBV5-6	CASSNLRTGGTQYF
TRBJ1-2	TRBV10-3	CAIDSEHNYGYTF
TRBJ2-2	TRBV28	CASSFTRTHRDVVAGELFF
TRBJ2-5	TRBV29-1	CSVVQDGTQYF
TRBJ1-1	TRBV7-8	CASNQGFANTEAFF
TRBJ2-2	TRBV4-1	CASSRTGDTGELFF
TRBJ2-1	TRBV4-3	CASSQDGLAGGYEQFF
TRBJ2-3	TRBV4-3	CASSQTRGRPTDTQYF
TRBJ1-2	TRBV7-6	CASSPSLFGDWSYGYTF
TRBJ2-1	TRBV29-1	CSVTGLAETPYNEQFF
TRBJ2-7	TRBV9	CASSERGAEAYEQYF
TRBJ1-1	TRBV7-2	CASSLEYRKAFF
TRBJ2-1	TRBV7-9	CASSGFHGTLYNEQFF
TRBJ2-5	TRBV3-1	CASSKLLSLLQETQYF
TRBJ2-3	TRBV6-1	CASSSLAGGADTQYF
TRBJ2-1	TRBV7-3	CASSLTQSSYNEQFF
TRBJ2-4	TRBV15	CATSIDSGVAKNIQYF
TRBJ1-5	TRBV7-9	CASSLAGADQTQHF
TRBJ2-7	TRBV4-3	CASSQGDTSYEQYF
TRBJ2-1	TRBV12-3/TRBV12-4	CASSLGTTIYNEQFF
TRBJ1-1	TRBV19	CASSRGPNTEAFF
TRBJ1-4	TRBV4-1	CASSQPGTNEKLFF
TRBJ1-4	TRBV20-1	CSARGPSGSDEKLFF
TRBJ2-7	TRBV2	CASMGVGTSSYEQYF
TRBJ2-3	TRBV11-2	CASSSRDRTGGADTQYF